These 15 T cell receptor beta chains came from one sample sequenced in a study of beta chain features in type 1 diabetes. Investigators reverse transcribed all isolated RNA, so they sequenced expressed TCRB transcripts. Sequenced by immunoSEQ multiplex PCR; TCRdb stores in-frame clones only, minus some. The sample records under 900,000 clones, 17% being singletons. The sample was naive CD4+ T cells from blood. These receptors all come from a woman between 18 and 30 years old in good health.

The chain combines TRBV19 with TRBJ1-3; no reliable D call. The V and J ends lost 7 bases and 0 bases respectively, with 10 bases between them. CDR1 LNHDA and CDR2 SQIVND come from the germline V gene (reference sequence). CDR3 length equals 14 residues. The CDR3 here is CASTAISSGNTIYF. Here the CDR3 DNA reads TGTGCCAGTACGGCGATCAGCTCTGGAAACACCATATATTTT.

This sequence joins TRBV7-2 and TRBJ2-1; D may be TRBD1 or TRBD2 (5 bases each). Germline-derived CDR1 and CDR2 are SGHTA and FQGNSA. This CDR3 region has 14 residues. Deletions cut 1 base from V and 6 bases from J, with 10 bases between. The CDR3 is CASSLGGPINEQFF. Here the CDR3 DNA reads TGTGCCAGCAGCTTAGGGGGACCTATCAATGAGCAGTTCTTC.

CDR3 sequence (DNA): TGTGCCAGCAGGGGCCGGACAGGCCAAGAGACCCAGTACTTC. Protein product: CASRGRTGQETQYF. The genes are TRBV25-1 and TRBJ2-5; 7 positions agree with TRBD1. Trimming took 6 bases from V and 1 from J; bases not matched to a gene: 5. Germline CDR1 is MGHDK and CDR2 is SYGVNS. The CDR3 is 14 amino acids.

The chain has TRBV7-3 and TRBJ1-1, with D perhaps matching TRBD1 (6 bases). The CDR3 loop spans 15 amino acids. Germline CDR1 reads SGHTA; CDR2 reads FQGTGA. V lost 2 bases and J lost 7, with 17 bases in between. The CDR3 sequence is CASSLLLQGMIEAFF. CDR3 nucleotide sequence: TGTGCCAGCAGCTTACTGCTACAGGGAATGATTGAAGCTTTCTTT.

On this clone itself: A read error may account for a junction end that differs from germline. The chain uses TRBV10-3 and TRBJ2-6; unclear D gene. Per the germline V gene, CDR1 is ENHRY and CDR2 is SYGVKD. This CDR3 region has 13 residues. This chain's CDR3 is CASSYNGANVLTF. The CDR3 DNA reads TGTGCCAGCAGTTACAATGGTGCCAACGTCCTGACTTTC.

V gene TRBV28 combines with J gene TRBJ2-7; possible D gene TRBD1, 6 bases. Germline loops: CDR1 MDHEN, CDR2 SYDVKM. This CDR3 has 12 amino acids. Trimming took off 8 bases at V and 0 bases at J, with 8 bases between the two ends. CDR3 sequence reads: CASQGLSYEQYF. The CDR3 DNA is TGTGCCAGCCAGGGGCTCTCCTACGAGCAGTACTTC.

V gene TRBV5-4 combines with J gene TRBJ2-1; 8 positions agree with TRBD2. The trim removed 4 bases at V and 3 bases at J, leaving 6 bases unmatched. The germline gives CDR1 SGHNT, CDR2 YYREEE (reference sequence). CDR3 length: 15 residues. CDR3 sequence: CASSLSGRVYNEQFF. The CDR3 coding sequence is TGTGCCAGCAGCCTGAGCGGGAGAGTCTACAATGAGCAGTTCTTC.

The chain recombines TRBV25-1 with TRBJ2-1; 10 positions agree with TRBD1. Looked up from germline, CDR1 is MGHDK and CDR2 is SYGVNS. This CDR3 is 18 amino acids long. V trimming: 5 bases; J trimming: 3 bases; junction bases outside the gene matches: 13. DNA for the CDR3: TGTGCCAGCAGTTCGGGGACAGGGGCTCGGATCGGCTACAATGAGCAGTTCTTC. Residues: CASSSGTGARIGYNEQFF.

The rearrangement uses TRBV7-9 and TRBJ2-6; no definite D call. V shed 6 bases and J shed 0 bases, with 9 bases lying between them. The CDR3 spans 15 residues. In germline, CDR1 is SEHNR, CDR2 FQNEAQ (reference sequence). This CDR3 reads CASSLQNSGANVLTF. The CDR3 bases are TGTGCCAGCAGTCTTCAGAACTCTGGGGCCAACGTCCTGACTTTC. Together with reference TRBV7-9 and TRBJ2-6, the CDR3 gives the full variable domain: DTGVSQNPRHKITKRGQNVTFRCDPISEHNRLYWYRQTLGQGPEFLTYFQNEAQLEKSRLLSDRFSAERPKGSFSTLEIQRTEQGDSAMYLCASSLQNSGANVLTFGAGSRLTVL.

This rearrangement joins TRBV25-1 to TRBJ2-5; 9 bases are shared with TRBD1. Trimming cost V 1 base and J 4 bases; bases outside gene matches: 7. The CDR3 sequence is 16 residues long. Germline V gene lookup returns CDR1 MGHDK and CDR2 SYGVNS. CDR3 region: CASSESPGQGRETQYF. In DNA form, the CDR3 reads TGTGCCAGCAGTGAATCCCCGGGACAGGGTCGAGAGACCCAGTACTTC.

As for this clone: Other DNA sequences from this sample encode an identical CDR3 as well. The V gene is TRBV27, the J gene TRBJ2-7; D perhaps matches TRBD1 (5 bases). Germline CDR1 is MNHEY and CDR2 is SMNVEV (reference sequence). Trimming took off 3 bases at V and 3 bases at J, with 12 bases between the two ends. This CDR3 comprises 14 residues. CDR3 sequence reads: CASSFSGQGYEQYF. The CDR3 DNA is TGTGCCAGCAGTTTCTCAGGGCAGGGCTACGAGCAGTACTTC.

A word on this clone: Other nucleotide sequences from this sample produce the same CDR3. This chain connects TRBV7-3 to TRBJ2-1, with 7 bases lining up with TRBD2. The CDR3 length is 15 residues. The germline V gene encodes CDR1 SGHTA and CDR2 FQGTGA. The ends lost 2 bases at V and 3 bases at J; junction bases unmatched: 4. CDR3 DNA: TGTGCCAGCAGCTTAGGTCTAGCGGTCTACAATGAGCAGTTCTTC. This translates into CASSLGLAVYNEQFF.

The genes are TRBV23-1 and TRBJ2-1, with TRBD2 identical over 14 bases. TRBV23-1 has ORF status, its function being uncertain. J lost 0 bases, V lost 0 bases, and 16 bases had no gene match. The CDR3 has 23 amino acids. The DNA for the CDR3 is TGCGCCAGCAGTCAATCCGCGTTGGGACTAGCGGGAGAGATAGTTAGCTCCTACAATGAGCAGTTCTTC. Residues: CASSQSALGLAGEIVSSYNEQFF.

This clone was recorded a few times. The genes are TRBV7-8 and TRBJ2-2, with 8 positions matching TRBD1. Germline-derived CDR1 and CDR2 are SGHVS and FQNEAQ. With V trimmed by 4 bases and J by 4 bases, 8 bases remained unmatched. The CDR3 runs 16 residues. CDR3 sequence (DNA): TGTGCCAGCAGCTCCGGACAGGGCTCATTCACCGGGGAGCTGTTTTTT. This encodes CASSSGQGSFTGELFF.

This clone was detected a few times. The V call is TRBV25-1, the J call TRBJ2-7, with D unresolved. CDR1 is MGHDK, CDR2 SYGVNS, per germline. The V end lost 7 bases, the J end lost 2 bases, and 9 bases lay between the germline ends. This CDR3 is 12 amino acids long. The CDR3 sequence: CASTGSTYEQYF. The CDR3 DNA reads as TGTGCCAGCACAGGATCTACCTACGAGCAGTACTTC.